Following are 5 T cell receptor beta chains from one sample sequenced in a study of cytomegalovirus exposure and HLA in healthy donors (dated by TCRdb to the late 2010s). Libraries were constructed by the immunoSEQ multiplex PCR assay. For the multiplex PCR, a mixture combining 60 forward primers for TCR Vbeta segments and 13 reverse primers for TCR Jbeta segments was used. The table comes from immuneACCESS by way of TCRdb, which keeps in-frame sequences with V and J called. Part of the clones is missing from these tables; in studies checked, under half for an unresolved V gene and the rest for unknown reasons. Present in this sample are about 140,000 clones, more than 70% of which were seen just once. The ten biggest clones cover 4% to 6% of the sample. Material: PBMCs. Receptor source: a woman in her forties or fifties in good health and CMV-seronegative.

The J gene is TRBJ2-1, the V gene TRBV6-1, with D uncertain. Trimming pared 2 bases from V and 10 bases from J, leaving 18 bases between. This CDR3 has 15 amino acids. From germline, CDR1 is MNHNS and CDR2 SASEGT. The CDR3 DNA reads TGTGCCAGCAGTGAAATGGTAGGAGCCCCACGGGAGCAGTTCTTC. Its translation: CASSEMVGAPREQFF.

In its sample, this clone was seen once. The chain has TRBV5-1 and TRBJ2-1; 11 bases match TRBD2. CDR3 length: 14 amino acids. Germline V gives CDR1 SGHRS, CDR2 YFSETQ. The trim removed 2 bases at V and 9 bases at J, leaving 4 bases unmatched. The CDR3 bases are TGCGCCAGCAGCTTCACTAGCGGGGGAACTGAGCAGTTCTTC. Protein product: CASSFTSGGTEQFF.

The chain carries TRBV27 and TRBJ2-5, with D perhaps matching TRBD2 (7 bases). The DNA end is more similar to TRBJ2-7, so the J call may be wrong. Germline V lookup: CDR1 MNHEY, CDR2 SMNVEV (reference sequence). This CDR3 spans 16 amino acids. DNA for the CDR3: TGTGCCAGCAGTCACCGTGGGGGGGGCTCTACCTACGAGCAGTACTTC. It encodes CASSHRGGGSTYEQYF.

J is TRBJ1-6 and V is TRBV30; D is possibly TRBD1 (6 bases). The CDR3 runs to 13 residues. The germline V gene has CDR1 GTSNPN and CDR2 SVGIG (reference sequence). V lost 7 bases to trimming and J lost 7 bases, with 14 bases between them. The CDR3, as DNA: TGTGCCTTTAGGGGGGGGCCAAATTCACCCCTCCACTTT. This gives the protein CAFRGGPNSPLHF.

This chain uses TRBV5-1 with TRBJ1-2; D is possibly TRBD1 (6 bases). Germline CDR1 is SGHRS and CDR2 is YFSETQ. The CDR3 has 13 amino acids. The V and J ends lost 0 bases and 4 bases respectively, with 7 bases between them. CDR3 amino acids: CASSLETGYGYTF. As DNA, the CDR3 is TGCGCCAGCAGCTTGGAGACAGGCTATGGCTACACCTTC.